Sequencing of this T cell receptor beta chain was carried out in a study of T cell responses to AZD1222 COVID-19 vaccine. Comment on this clone: The antigen remains undetermined.

Study results and caveats: Just six people given AZD1222 tested seropositive at baseline. Vaccine-related CD4 TCRs covered spike, predominating at 160-218 and 743-854. Sampling that yielded the repertoires occurred only after the peak T cell response.

Sequencing used immunoSEQ multiplex PCR; TCRdb keeps in-frame clones, though not all of them. The sample includes around 150,000 clones, roughly 94% of them seen just once. CDR1 SNHLY and CDR2 FYNNEI come from the germline V gene. Trimming cost V 8 bases and J 0 bases, with 17 bases left between them. This CDR3 spans 17 amino acids. The sequences come from peripheral blood, collected on day 0 of AZD1222 vaccination. V and J are TRBV2 and TRBJ2-6; no clear D gene. The TCR originated in an adult in good health. Written as DNA, the CDR3 is TGTGCCAGCGGCCGCCGAACAATAAGCTCTGGGGCCAACGTCCTGACTTTC. The encoded protein is CASGRRTISSGANVLTF.